The subject of this entry is one T cell receptor (beta chain). The sample originates from a study of T cell changes during pregnancy in multiple sclerosis. Only in-frame clones appear in the TCRdb table, and some are missing; sequencing was by immunoSEQ multiplex PCR. The sample has 65,000 to 75,000 clones, around 92% seen once. Germline V CDR1 and CDR2: SGHTA, FQGTGA. V was cut by 5 bases and J by 0 bases, with 11 bases left in between. There are 15 residues in the CDR3. The material sequenced was CD8+ T cells from peripheral blood mononuclear cells, taken in the third trimester of pregnancy. The rearrangement joins TRBV7-3 to TRBJ2-1; D remains unclear. This sequence originates from a female donor in good health, enrolled as a control in a pregnancy study. CDR3 in DNA: TGTGCCAGCAGCCTAGACCCGAGCTCCTACAATGAGCAGTTCTTC. It specifies CASSLDPSSYNEQFF.